This passage covers 27 T cell receptor beta chains from one sample sequenced in a study of shared clonotypes between healthy human individuals. TCRdb's table, derived via immunoSEQ multiplex PCR, lists solely in-frame clones and lacks some. The sample yields approximately 470,000 clones, almost 80% seen once. The sequenced sample was PBMCs. Receptor source: a middle-aged woman in good health. Some clones in this sample may be carry-over from other donors' samples.

The sample holds a few counts of this clone. The chain employs TRBV7-2 and TRBJ2-7; no reliable D call. Germline V gene lookup returns CDR1 SGHTA and CDR2 FQGNSA. V lost 2 bases to trimming and J lost 2 bases, with 10 bases between them. This CDR3 region has 14 residues. The CDR3 is CASSLFALPYEQYF. In nucleotides, the CDR3 is TGTGCCAGCAGCTTATTTGCGCTTCCCTACGAGCAGTACTTC.

This clone was detected only a few times. This sequence joins TRBV28 and TRBJ2-3, with D perhaps matching TRBD1 or TRBD2 (5 bases each). Germline V lookup: CDR1 MDHEN, CDR2 SYDVKM. The CDR3 covers 18 residues. Trimming pared 6 bases from V and 2 bases from J, leaving 24 bases between. As DNA, the CDR3 is TGTGCCAGCAGCCTAGGGCTGGGACGGTCATACTCCACAGATACGCAGTATTTT. It codes for CASSLGLGRSYSTDTQYF.

The chain recombines TRBV6-1 with TRBJ2-7; D is unresolved. Germline assignment: CDR1 MNHNS and CDR2 SASEGT. The CDR3 contains 13 residues. CDR3 protein: CVSAVIGRYEQYF. The CDR3 coding sequence is TGTGTCTCAGCAGTGATTGGGCGCTACGAGCAGTACTTC.

With regard to this clone: Different DNA sequences within this sample yield the same CDR3. V and J are TRBV5-1 and TRBJ2-3, with 13 bases lining up with TRBD2. The V gene's germline CDR1 is SGHRS and CDR2 YFSETQ. CDR3 size: 15 residues. The V gene end was trimmed by 0 bases and the J gene end by 5 bases; junction bases not matched to a gene: 0. DNA for the CDR3: TGCGCCAGCAGCTTGGGACTAGCGGGAGGAGATACGCAGTATTTT. Residues: CASSLGLAGGDTQYF.

J is TRBJ2-3 and V is TRBV2, with 8 bases identical to TRBD2. The trim removed 6 bases at V and 0 bases at J, leaving 5 bases unmatched. This CDR3 has 15 residues. Germline CDR1 is SNHLY and CDR2 is FYNNEI. The CDR3 here is CASRRLAGSTDTQYF. The CDR3 DNA sequence: TGTGCCAGCAGGAGATTAGCGGGAAGCACAGATACGCAGTATTTT. Using reference TRBV2 and TRBJ2-3 for the parts outside the CDR3, the full variable domain is EPEVTQTPSHQVTQMGQEVILRCVPISNHLYFYWYRQILGQKVEFLVSFYNNEISEKSEIFDDQFSVERPDGSNFTLKIRSTKLEDSAMYFCASRRLAGSTDTQYFGPGTRLTVL.

As to this clone: One junction end disagrees with the germline gene, perhaps due to a read error. This chain joins TRBV6-6 and TRBJ2-2, with D unclear. The CDR3 is 14 residues long. Germline lookup yields CDR1 MNHNY and CDR2 SVGAGI (reference sequence). CDR3 DNA: TGTGCCAGCAGTGACTCCGGCGTGACCGGGGAGCTGTTTTTT. Protein product: CASSDSGVTGELFF.

In this sample, this clone turned up a few times. This rearrangement joins TRBV19 to TRBJ2-1; 10 nucleotides line up with TRBD2. CDR3 length: 14 amino acids. Germline lookup yields CDR1 LNHDA and CDR2 SQIVND (reference sequence). Trimming cost V 11 bases and J 8 bases; bases outside gene matches: 12. CDR3 region: CASAGLAGDDEQFF. The CDR3 DNA sequence: TGTGCCTCCGCCGGGCTAGCGGGAGACGATGAGCAGTTCTTC. The full variable domain, completed using reference TRBV19 and TRBJ2-1, is DGGITQSPKYLFRKEGQNVTLSCEQNLNHDAMYWYRQDPGQGLRLIYYSQIVNDFQKGDIAEGYSVSREKKESFPLTVTSAQKNPTAFYLCASAGLAGDDEQFFGPGTRLTVL.

V is TRBV19 and J is TRBJ2-1, with TRBD2 as a possible D gene (5 bases). The CDR3 runs to 17 residues. The V end was cut by 1 base, the J end by 0 bases, with 13 bases between. Germline CDR1 LNHDA, CDR2 SQIVND (reference sequence). CDR3 DNA: TGTGCCAGTAGTATAGGCCCCCCGGGGAGCTCCTACAATGAGCAGTTCTTC. Its translation: CASSIGPPGSSYNEQFF.

This clone has only one observation. The chain carries TRBV18 and TRBJ2-5, with D possibly TRBD1 on 6 matching bases. This CDR3 is built from 15 residues. CDR1 is KGHSH and CDR2 is LQKENI in the germline V gene. Trimming took off 3 bases at V and 5 bases at J, with 16 bases between the two ends. CDR3: CASSPSTGNEETQYF. The CDR3 nucleotides read TGTGCCAGCTCACCCTCAACAGGGAACGAGGAGACCCAGTACTTC.

The rearrangement uses TRBV28 and TRBJ1-5; 9 bases align to TRBD1. Germline CDR1 is MDHEN and CDR2 is SYDVKM. The CDR3 has 17 amino acids. V gave up 6 bases and J gave up 0 bases; unmatched junction bases: 9. The CDR3 DNA follows: TGTGCCAGCAGCTCACAGGGGGCTCAGAATAGCAATCAGCCCCAGCATTTT. Translating gives CASSSQGAQNSNQPQHF.

The rearrangement uses TRBV29-1 and TRBJ2-2, with 11 bases aligning to TRBD1. There are 14 residues in the CDR3. The V gene end was trimmed by 5 bases and the J gene end by 5 bases; junction bases not matched to a gene: 4. Germline V gene sequence: CDR1 SQVTM, CDR2 ANQGSEA. CDR3 protein: CSVWGTGGTGELFF. The DNA of the CDR3 is TGCAGCGTTTGGGGGACAGGGGGAACCGGGGAGCTGTTTTTT.

As for this clone: The sample holds other DNA sequences that translate to the same CDR3. The chain employs TRBV29-1 and TRBJ1-4; D is uncertain. The CDR3 runs 12 residues. With 3 bases removed from V and 4 bases from J, the gap between germline ends came to 6 bases. The germline V gene has CDR1 SQVTM and CDR2 ANQGSEA. CDR3 sequence (DNA): TGCAGCGTTGACCCCGGTAATGAAAAACTGTTTTTT. This translates into CSVDPGNEKLFF.

The chain uses TRBV18 and TRBJ2-1, with TRBD2 identical over 12 bases. V lost 8 bases and J lost 1; bases outside the gene matches: 6. The CDR3 contains 16 residues. Germline assignment: CDR1 KGHSH and CDR2 LQKENI. Here the CDR3 DNA reads TGTGCCAGCCCACTTGGACTAGCGGGGTCCTACAATGAGCAGTTCTTC. Its protein product is CASPLGLAGSYNEQFF.

The CDR3 sequence: CASSLVPDQETQYF. The CDR3 DNA reads TGCGCCAGCAGCTTGGTCCCAGACCAAGAGACCCAGTACTTC. This sequence joins TRBV5-1 and TRBJ2-5; D not resolved. V dropped 0 bases and J dropped 0 bases, with 6 bases sitting between them. Germline V gives CDR1 SGHRS, CDR2 YFSETQ. This CDR3 has 14 amino acids.

This chain joins TRBV5-1 and TRBJ2-1, with 11 bases identical to TRBD2. The CDR3 extends over 16 amino acids. The germline gives CDR1 SGHRS, CDR2 YFSETQ. The V and J ends lost 0 bases and 7 bases, in that order; junction bases with no gene match: 6. Here the CDR3 reads CASSLDGTSGLNEQFF. CDR3 DNA sequence: TGCGCCAGCAGCTTGGATGGGACTAGCGGACTTAATGAGCAGTTCTTC.

Remarks on this clone: A far larger clone is one nucleotide away, so this likely arose from a read error. Other DNA sequences in this sample translate to the same CDR3. The chain combines TRBV5-1 with TRBJ2-1; 11 bases map to TRBD1. Germline V lookup: CDR1 SGHRS, CDR2 YFSETQ. The J segment lost 9 bases and the V segment lost 0 bases, leaving 11 bases of the junction unmatched. This CDR3 comprises 17 residues. The CDR3 loop is CASSLVFGTGGQAEQFF. DNA for the CDR3: TGCGCCAGCAGCTTGGTGTTTGGGACAGGGGGGCAGGCTGAGCAGTTCTTC.

This rearrangement joins TRBV2 to TRBJ1-4; 8 bases are shared with TRBD1. CDR1 and CDR2 (germline): SNHLY, FYNNEI. This CDR3 has 15 residues. The V and J ends lost 6 bases and 1 base, in that order; junction bases with no gene match: 4. In DNA form, the CDR3 reads TGTGCCAGCAGGGCCGACAGGGGAACTAATGAAAAACTGTTTTTT. As protein: CASRADRGTNEKLFF.

This chain uses TRBV30 with TRBJ2-7; the match to TRBD1 covers 7 bases. Germline CDR1 GTSNPN, CDR2 SVGIG (reference sequence). Losses at the gene ends were 2 bases for V and 6 bases for J; bases not matched to a gene: 7. The CDR3 has 13 residues. The DNA for the CDR3 is TGTGCCTGGAGTCCGGGACAGATTTTCGAGCAGTACTTC. Translation: CAWSPGQIFEQYF.

The CDR3 bases are TGTGCCAGCAGTATACACAAGGTGGGGGAAAAACTGTTTTTT. Its protein product is CASSIHKVGEKLFF. This rearrangement joins TRBV28 to TRBJ1-4, with unresolved D. The length of the CDR3 is 14 residues. Trimming left V 5 bases short and J 8 bases short, with 15 bases between. From germline, CDR1 is MDHEN and CDR2 SYDVKM.

The chain joins TRBV28 to TRBJ1-5, with D possibly matching TRBD1 (5 bases). Germline V gene data show CDR1 as MDHEN and CDR2 as SYDVKM. This CDR3 has 12 residues. V was trimmed by 3 bases and J by 7 bases, leaving 7 bases between them. The CDR3, as DNA: TGTGCCAGCAGTTTTTGGGGGCAGCCCCAGCATTTT. Translating gives CASSFWGQPQHF.

The rearrangement links TRBV9 to TRBJ2-3; 11 bases are a match to TRBD2. V trimming: 3 bases; J trimming: 0 bases; junction bases outside the gene matches: 6. This CDR3 region has 17 residues. Germline lookup yields CDR1 SGDLS and CDR2 YYNGEE. CDR3 nucleotides: TGTGCCAGCAGCGAACGGGGACTAGCGGAGAGCACAGATACGCAGTATTTT. Its translation is CASSERGLAESTDTQYF.

The rearrangement links TRBV25-1 to TRBJ2-6; perhaps D is TRBD1 or TRBD2 (5 bases each). The V end was cut by 3 bases, the J end by 4 bases, with 16 bases between. Looked up from germline, CDR1 is MGHDK and CDR2 is SYGVNS. The CDR3 length is 17 residues. The CDR3 is CASSDPSGPAGANVLTF. As DNA, the CDR3 is TGTGCCAGCAGTGATCCCTCGGGGCCAGCCGGGGCCAACGTCCTGACTTTC. The full variable domain, rest sourced from reference TRBV25-1 and TRBJ2-6, is EADIYQTPRYLVIGTGKKITLECSQTMGHDKMYWYQQDPGMELHLIHYSYGVNSTEKGDLSSESTVSRIRTEHFPLTLESARPSHTSQYLCASSDPSGPAGANVLTFGAGSRLTVL.

In this sample, this clone turned up a few times. This chain uses TRBV7-2 with TRBJ1-5, with D maybe TRBD1 (5 bases). CDR1 is SGHTA and CDR2 is FQGNSA in the germline V gene. The CDR3 spans 15 residues. Between the trimmed V and J ends, which lost 0 bases and 5 bases, there was a span of 11 bases. The CDR3 DNA reads TGTGCCAGCAGCTTAGCGCTGGGCAGGGATCAGCCCCAGCATTTT. Translated: CASSLALGRDQPQHF.

Concerning this clone: A much larger clone differs by one base, so this may be a read error. This chain links TRBV28 with TRBJ1-5; possible D gene TRBD1, 5 bases. The CDR3 is 13 amino acids. V shed 10 bases and J shed 3 bases, with 13 bases lying between them. From germline, CDR1 is MDHEN and CDR2 SYDVKM. CDR3 loop: CANFGAFNQPQHF. For the CDR3, the DNA is TGTGCCAACTTCGGGGCCTTCAATCAGCCCCAGCATTTT.

J is TRBJ2-1 and V is TRBV15; D ambiguous. Trimming left V 0 bases short and J 0 bases short, with 12 bases between. Germline V gives CDR1 LNHNV, CDR2 YYDKDF (reference sequence). There are 17 residues in the CDR3. CDR3 sequence reads: CATSREDGRSSYNEQFF. The CDR3 bases are TGTGCCACCAGCAGAGAGGATGGCCGGAGCTCCTACAATGAGCAGTTCTTC.

This chain uses TRBV27 with TRBJ2-2, with 9 nucleotides matching TRBD1. The germline CDR1 and CDR2 sequences are MNHEY and SMNVEV (reference sequence). The V gene end was trimmed by 3 bases and the J gene end by 0 bases; junction bases not matched to a gene: 5. The CDR3 has 17 amino acids. The CDR3 protein is CASSFQTGGPNTGELFF. CDR3 sequence (DNA): TGTGCCAGCAGTTTTCAAACAGGGGGCCCGAACACCGGGGAGCTGTTTTTT.

As to this clone: It is likely a read error: a sequence one base away is far more abundant. The chain employs TRBV30 and TRBJ1-5, with TRBD1 identical over 7 bases. Germline CDR1 GTSNPN, CDR2 SVGIG (reference sequence). V was pared by 8 bases and J by 2 bases, with 15 bases of the junction left unmatched. CDR3 length: 16 residues. The CDR3 is CARGRRGRYGNQPQHF. The CDR3, as DNA: TGTGCCCGGGGCCGCAGGGGGAGGTATGGCAATCAGCCCCAGCATTTT. The whole variable domain, remainder taken from reference TRBV30 and TRBJ1-5, is SQTIHQWPATLVQPVGSPLSLECTVEGTSNPNLYWYRQAAGRGLQLLFYSVGIGQISSEVPQNLSASRPQDRQFILSSKKLLLSDSGFYLCARGRRGRYGNQPQHFGDGTRLSIL.